Listed here are 9 T cell receptor beta chains from one sample, sequenced in a study of somatic mutations in cytotoxic T cells in rheumatoid arthritis. Data came from immunoSEQ multiplex PCR; TCRdb stores just in-frame clones and leaves some out. The sample has 11,000 or so clones; roughly 74% are singletons. Sequenced: CD8+ T cells sorted from blood. Receptors originate from a woman in her thirties or forties in good health.

The J gene is TRBJ1-1, the V gene TRBV19, with D perhaps TRBD1 (5 bases). The CDR3 totals 12 residues. With 6 bases removed from V and 5 bases from J, the gap between germline ends came to 10 bases. The V gene's germline CDR1 is LNHDA and CDR2 SQIVND (reference sequence). The CDR3 sequence: CASSPTGTEAFF. Here the CDR3 DNA reads TGTGCCAGTAGCCCAACAGGAACTGAAGCTTTCTTT.

The CDR3 loop is CASSHHTSGGTDTQYF. As DNA, the CDR3 is TGCGCCAGCAGCCATCACACTAGCGGGGGGACAGATACGCAGTATTTT. V gene TRBV4-1 combines with J gene TRBJ2-3; 12 nucleotides line up with TRBD2. J gave up 3 bases and V 3 bases, and 4 bases lay outside the gene matches. This CDR3 is 16 amino acids long. Per germline, CDR1 MGHRA and CDR2 YSYEKL.

Concerning this clone: The junction departs from germline at one end; a sequencing error may be responsible. The chain carries TRBV7-7 and TRBJ2-2, with 10 bases lining up with TRBD1. The germline V gene encodes CDR1 SSHAT and CDR2 FNYEAQ (reference sequence). CDR3 length equals 14 residues. The CDR3 nucleotides are TGTGCTAGCAGCCCTGGACAGGGGGCCGGGGAGCTGTTTTTT. This encodes CASSPGQGAGELFF.

The V gene is TRBV20-1, the J gene TRBJ1-6; D is uncertain. CDR3 length: 11 amino acids. Trimming took 0 bases from V and 15 from J, leaving 9 bases between them. The germline V gene has CDR1 DFQATT and CDR2 SNEGSKA (reference sequence). CDR3 DNA sequence: TGCAGTGCTAGAGATGGAGGCATCCTCCACTTT. The encoded protein is CSARDGGILHF.

V is TRBV4-3 and J is TRBJ2-1; 7 bases align to TRBD2. J gave up 5 bases and V 0 bases, and 4 bases lay outside the gene matches. Germline CDR1 is LGHNA and CDR2 is YSLEER. The CDR3 extends over 15 amino acids. The CDR3 here is CASSQEGRVDNEQFF. In DNA form, the CDR3 reads TGCGCCAGCAGCCAAGAAGGGAGGGTAGACAATGAGCAGTTCTTC.

The V call is TRBV30, the J call TRBJ1-5; possible D gene TRBD1, 6 bases. Trimming removed 5 bases from V and 0 bases from J, with 14 bases in between. Germline CDR1 reads GTSNPN; CDR2 reads SVGIG (reference sequence). The length of the CDR3 is 15 residues. In DNA form, the CDR3 reads TGTGCCTGGTCGAGGGGGGTGGATAGCAATCAGCCCCAGCATTTT. Residues: CAWSRGVDSNQPQHF.

This clone was observed a few times. The chain employs TRBV19 and TRBJ2-5; tentatively, D is TRBD1 or TRBD2 (5 bases each). The V end was cut by 9 bases, the J end by 5 bases, with 22 bases between. Germline loops: CDR1 LNHDA, CDR2 SQIVND (reference sequence). The length of the CDR3 is 15 residues. CDR3 sequence: CASRDVSLDVETQYF. DNA of the CDR3: TGTGCCAGCCGGGACGTCTCGCTAGATGTTGAGACCCAGTACTTC.

The rearrangement joins TRBV15 to TRBJ1-1, with unresolved D. The CDR3 contains 14 residues. V was shortened by 0 bases and J by 8 bases, with 13 bases between the two germline ends. Germline values: CDR1 LNHNV, CDR2 YYDKDF (reference sequence). For the CDR3, the DNA is TGTGCCACCAGCAGAGACTTAAATTTACAGGAAGCTTTCTTT. Its protein is CATSRDLNLQEAFF. The full variable domain, in which reference TRBV15 and TRBJ1-1 provide the parts outside the CDR3, is DAMVIQNPRYQVTQFGKPVTLSCSQTLNHNVMYWYQQKSSQAPKLLFHYYDKDFNNEADTPDNFQSRRPNTSFCFLDIRSPGLGDTAMYLCATSRDLNLQEAFFGQGTRLTVV.

The chain carries TRBV11-3 and TRBJ1-5, with D uncertain. There are 17 residues in the CDR3. Germline V lookup: CDR1 SGHNT, CDR2 YENEEA. V was trimmed by 5 bases and J by 0 bases, leaving 17 bases between them. CDR3 DNA: TGTGCCAGCAGCGCAGCCCAGGCTCTCAATAGCAATCAGCCCCAGCATTTT. This gives the protein CASSAAQALNSNQPQHF.